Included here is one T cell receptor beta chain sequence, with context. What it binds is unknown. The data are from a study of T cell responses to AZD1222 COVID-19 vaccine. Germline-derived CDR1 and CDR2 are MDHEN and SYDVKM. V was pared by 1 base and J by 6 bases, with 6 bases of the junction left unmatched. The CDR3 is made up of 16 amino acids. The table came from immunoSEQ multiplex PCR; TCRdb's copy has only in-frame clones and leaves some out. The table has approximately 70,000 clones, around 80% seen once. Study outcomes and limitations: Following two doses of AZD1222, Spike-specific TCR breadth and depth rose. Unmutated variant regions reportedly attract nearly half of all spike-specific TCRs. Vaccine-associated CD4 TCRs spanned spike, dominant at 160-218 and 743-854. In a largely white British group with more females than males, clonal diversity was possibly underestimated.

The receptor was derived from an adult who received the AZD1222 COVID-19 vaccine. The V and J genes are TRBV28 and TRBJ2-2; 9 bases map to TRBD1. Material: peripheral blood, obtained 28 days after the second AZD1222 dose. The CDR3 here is CASSLLGTGHPGELFF. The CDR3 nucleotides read TGTGCCAGCAGTTTATTAGGGACAGGGCACCCCGGGGAGCTGTTTTTT.